Given below is one TCR beta chain in context. The sample comes from a study of blood T cell repertoires in COVID-19. Libraries were prepared by immunoSEQ multiplex PCR; TCRdb keeps only in-frame clonotypes and omits some of them. This repertoire shows 100,000 to 150,000 clones, 70% to 90% found once; its top ten account for about 2.5%. Participant age was roughly 18 to 90 years, and participants resided in 25 or so US areas. Self-reported history from a screening survey and questionnaire set each donor's cohort. Among Cohort 3 donors, those recovered had two negative PCRs, clearance, or symptom resolution. The CDR3 extends over 12 amino acids. V was pared by 4 bases and J by 4 bases, with 8 bases between. Germline V gene lookup returns CDR1 MNHEY and CDR2 SMNVEV (reference sequence).

The sample taken for sequencing was PBMCs or T cells enriched from blood (not recorded which). The chain is built from TRBV27 and TRBJ2-7, with a possible D match to TRBD1 (5 bases). This TCR was sampled from a woman between 45 and 60 years old who had recovered from COVID-19. DNA of the CDR3: TGTGCCAGCAGTTCACAGGCATACGAGCAGTACTTC. As protein: CASSSQAYEQYF.